One sample yielded the 32 T cell receptor beta chains listed below, sequenced in a study of regulatory T cells in long-lasting Graves disease. Described time point: persistent/refractory GD, antithyroid drugs over 5 years with positive TRAb. Researchers made the TCR library from RNA that was extracted from PBMCs. iRepertoire HTBI primers and Arm-PCR of CDR3 regions built TCR beta libraries. Each CDR3 protein gets one entry after TCRdb re-called the multiplex PCR reads with MiXCR. Of over 650,000 distinct CDR3 sequences in the sample, around 30% were seen once. The specimen comprised peripheral blood mononuclear cells (PBMCs), sampled when the disease was refractory, from a patient treated with antithyroid drugs. These receptors were taken from a female donor with Graves disease.

A few counts support this clonotype. The J gene is TRBJ1-1, the V gene TRBV27; possibly TRBD1 for D (5 bases). From germline, CDR1 is MNHEY and CDR2 SMNVEV (reference sequence). The CDR3 is 15 residues long. The ends were cut back, 0 bases at V and 5 bases at J, with 13 bases in the middle. The CDR3 DNA reads TGTGCCAGCAGTTTATCGTGGGGGTGGAATACTGAAGCTTTCTTT. Its protein product is CASSLSWGWNTEAFF.

Many counts were recorded for this clonotype. The chain uses TRBV28 and TRBJ1-2; D perhaps matches TRBD1 (6 bases). CDR1 is MDHEN, CDR2 SYDVKM, per germline. V was cut by 11 bases and J by 2 bases, with 12 bases left in between. The CDR3 sequence is 12 residues long. CDR3 loop: CAATGTNYGYTF. As DNA, the CDR3 is TGTGCCGCTACCGGGACAAACTATGGCTACACCTTC.

This clonotype appeared many times. The CDR3 DNA sequence: TGTGCCAGCTGGGAAGGTAGTCCTATCACCGGGGAGCTGTTTTTT. It specifies CASWEGSPITGELFF. The chain is built from TRBV2 and TRBJ2-2; D is unresolved. This CDR3 is 15 amino acids long. Germline V gives CDR1 SNHLY, CDR2 FYNNEI. V lost 8 bases, J lost 4 bases, and 17 bases lay in between.

This clonotype was seen repeatedly, ten times or more. The V and J genes are TRBV20-1 and TRBJ1-2, with a possible D match to TRBD1 (6 bases). With 4 bases removed from V and 9 bases from J, the gap between germline ends came to 15 bases. The length of the CDR3 is 12 residues. Per the germline V gene, CDR1 is DFQATT and CDR2 is SNEGSKA (reference sequence). The CDR3 nucleotides are TGCAGTGCTAAGTTACAGGGTCGGCGCTACACCTTC. It encodes CSAKLQGRRYTF.

The chain carries TRBV6-5 and TRBJ2-7, with a possible D match to TRBD1 (6 bases). Germline V gene sequence: CDR1 MNHEY, CDR2 SVGAGI. This CDR3 region has 12 residues. Between the trimmed V and J ends, which lost 4 bases and 5 bases, there was a span of 9 bases. CDR3 region: CASSSGAHEQYF. CDR3 coding DNA: TGTGCCAGCAGTTCAGGGGCCCACGAGCAGTACTTC.

This clonotype was seen more than once but under ten times. This chain uses TRBV30 with TRBJ2-2; D is unclear. The germline V gene has CDR1 GTSNPN and CDR2 SVGIG (reference sequence). CDR3 size: 11 residues. Trimming pared 5 bases from V and 6 bases from J, leaving 7 bases between. The CDR3 DNA is TGTGCCTGGGGCGTCCCCGGGGAGCTGTTTTTT. This sequence encodes CAWGVPGELFF. Filled out from reference TRBV30 and TRBJ2-2, the complete variable domain reads SQTIHQWPATLVQPVGSPLSLECTVEGTSNPNLYWYRQAAGRGLQLLFYSVGIGQISSEVPQNLSASRPQDRQFILSSKKLLLSDSGFYLCAWGVPGELFFGEGSRLTVL.

This sequence joins TRBV20-1 and TRBJ2-7, with 7 positions matching TRBD1. The CDR3 runs 12 residues. Germline V gene data show CDR1 as DFQATT and CDR2 as SNEGSKA (reference sequence). Trimming at V came to 4 bases and at J to 3 bases, leaving 3 bases not matched to a gene. The CDR3 DNA reads TGCAGTGCTATACAGGGGAGCTACGAGCAGTACTTC. This codes for CSAIQGSYEQYF.

Notes on this clonotype: The conserved phenylalanine or tryptophan is not found at the CDR3 terminus, so this likely reflects a read error. This chain links TRBV12-3 or TRBV12-4 with TRBJ2-7; D is uncertain. Deletions cut 1 base from V and 2 bases from J, with 6 bases between. This CDR3 has 13 residues. This CDR3 reads CASSLGSPYEQYL. DNA of the CDR3: TGTGCCAGCAGTTTAGGCAGTCCCTACGAGCAGTACCTC.

V usage is TRBV12-3 or TRBV12-4 and J usage is TRBJ1-4; 7 bases match TRBD1. Losses at the gene ends were 5 bases for V and 8 bases for J; bases not matched to a gene: 17. There are 17 residues in the CDR3. CDR3 DNA sequence: TGTGCCAGCAGTCCTTTAGTCGGACAGGTGACCGGCGAAAAACTGTTTTTT. Protein: CASSPLVGQVTGEKLFF.

This clonotype has only a few counts. The chain employs TRBV12-3 or TRBV12-4 and TRBJ1-1, with 7 bases aligning to TRBD1. This CDR3 has 17 amino acids. Trimming at V came to 3 bases and at J to 0 bases, leaving 10 bases not matched to a gene. CDR3 residues: CASSLLGQTGMNTEAFF. The CDR3 bases are TGTGCCAGCAGTTTGTTGGGACAGACTGGAATGAACACTGAAGCTTTCTTT.

Concerning this clonotype itself: A much larger clone sits a single nucleotide away, making a read error possible. This chain links TRBV28 with TRBJ2-5, with 7 bases lining up with TRBD1. The CDR3 sequence is 15 residues long. V gave up 6 bases and J gave up 4 bases; unmatched junction bases: 11. Germline V lookup: CDR1 MDHEN, CDR2 SYDVKM. The CDR3 spells CASSPGTVEGETQYF. The CDR3 DNA is TGTGCCAGCAGCCCAGGGACAGTTGAAGGAGAGACCCAGTACTTC.

The chain is built from TRBV27 and TRBJ2-7, with a weak D call TRBD2 (6 bases). The CDR3 is made up of 16 amino acids. Germline values: CDR1 MNHEY, CDR2 SMNVEV (reference sequence). The germline V and J ends were trimmed by 2 bases and 3 bases, with 17 bases remaining between them. The CDR3 is CASSLRGWGVDYEQYF. CDR3 sequence (DNA): TGTGCCAGCAGTTTAAGGGGTTGGGGGGTGGACTACGAGCAGTACTTC.

In its sample, this clonotype was seen many times. The CDR3 sequence is CASSHPGQGSINQPQHF. CDR3 in DNA: TGTGCCAGCAGTCACCCGGGACAGGGTTCGATCAATCAGCCCCAGCATTTT. V is TRBV12-3 or TRBV12-4 and J is TRBJ1-5; 9 nucleotides agree with TRBD1. The junction had 11 bases not matched to a gene; V was cut back by 5 bases and J by 3 bases. The CDR3 spans 17 residues.

The chain has TRBV28 and TRBJ2-5; 8 bases agree with TRBD1. CDR3 length equals 19 residues. CDR1 MDHEN and CDR2 SYDVKM come from the germline V gene. Trimming at V came to 2 bases and at J to 4 bases, leaving 18 bases not matched to a gene. CDR3: CASSLEYDGIRGLGETQYF. DNA for the CDR3: TGTGCCAGCAGTTTAGAGTACGATGGGATCAGGGGGCTGGGAGAGACCCAGTACTTC.

The rearrangement links TRBV5-6 to TRBJ1-6; D may be TRBD1 (6 bases). Germline V gives CDR1 SGHDT, CDR2 YYEEEE. The CDR3 runs 15 residues. V gave up 4 bases and J gave up 8 bases, with 16 bases separating them. CDR3 amino acids: CASSPRGRGYSPLHF. In DNA, the CDR3 is TGTGCCAGCAGCCCTCGTGGCAGGGGATATTCACCCCTCCACTTT.

This chain's CDR3 is CASSMMMWGTGVTFYGYTF. CDR3 in DNA: TGTGCCAGTAGTATGATGATGTGGGGGACAGGGGTGACATTCTATGGCTACACCTTC. V and J are TRBV19 and TRBJ1-2; 10 nucleotides align to TRBD1. The CDR3 runs to 19 residues. Germline CDR1 is LNHDA and CDR2 is SQIVND (reference sequence). The junction had 17 bases not matched to a gene; V was cut back by 3 bases and J by 4 bases.

This chain links TRBV7-3 with TRBJ2-7, with 7 bases lining up with TRBD2. The CDR3 has 16 amino acids. Germline values: CDR1 SGHTA, CDR2 FQGTGA. V shed 1 base, J shed 2 bases, and the junction held 8 bases outside the gene matches. The CDR3 DNA reads as TGTGCCAGCAGCTTAAGCCACGGACTAGGTCCCTACGAGCAGTACTTC. It is translated as CASSLSHGLGPYEQYF.

The rearrangement uses TRBV3-1 and TRBJ1-2; a possible D gene is TRBD1 (5 bases). The CDR3 has 16 amino acids. Germline CDR1 LGHDT, CDR2 YNNKEL (reference sequence). V lost 1 base to trimming and J lost 1 base, with 13 bases between them. The CDR3 sequence: CASSQVQARLNYGYTF. Here the CDR3 DNA reads TGTGCCAGCAGCCAAGTACAGGCTCGACTTAACTATGGCTACACCTTC. The variable domain in full, with the rest retrieved from reference TRBV3-1 and TRBJ1-2, is DTAVSQTPKYLVTQMGNDKSIKCEQNLGHDTMYWYKQDSKKFLKIMFSYNNKELIINETVPNRFSPKSPDKAHLNLHINSLELGDSAVYFCASSQVQARLNYGYTFGSGTRLTVV.

This clonotype was found many times. J is TRBJ1-2 and V is TRBV12-3 or TRBV12-4; TRBD1 aligns across 7 bases. After removal of 6 bases from V and 7 bases from J, the junction contained 8 bases not matched to a gene. The CDR3 sequence is 13 residues long. The CDR3 sequence: CASRKTGIVGYTF. The CDR3 nucleotides read TGTGCCAGCAGAAAGACAGGGATCGTTGGCTACACCTTC.

This clonotype was detected a few times. The V gene is TRBV12-3 or TRBV12-4, the J gene TRBJ1-1, with D possibly being TRBD1 (6 bases). The CDR3 spans 14 residues. V was clipped by 6 bases and J by 4 bases, with 15 bases between them. The CDR3 region has the DNA TGTGCCAGCAGCCGACGACAGGTTTCCACTGAAGCTTTCTTT. Protein product: CASSRRQVSTEAFF.

A few counts support this clonotype. The J gene is TRBJ2-7, the V gene TRBV11-2, with D unresolved. V lost 4 bases, J lost 6 bases, and 16 bases lay in between. Germline CDR1 and CDR2: SGHAT and FQNNGV. The CDR3 length is 14 residues. Written as DNA, the CDR3 is TGTGCCAGCAGCTCCCTATCCGGCTTCGCCGAGCAGTACTTC. This gives the protein CASSSLSGFAEQYF.

In this sample, this clonotype turned up a few times. V and J are TRBV30 and TRBJ2-2; TRBD1 might be the D (6 bases). The V gene's germline CDR1 is GTSNPN and CDR2 SVGIG (reference sequence). V was cut by 0 bases and J by 7 bases, with 15 bases left in between. This CDR3 region has 15 residues. The DNA for the CDR3 is TGTGCCTGGAGTGTACTCCACAGGGTTAACGGGGAGCTGTTTTTT. It is translated as CAWSVLHRVNGELFF.

The CDR3 loop is CAKARTGNTEAFF. Here the CDR3 DNA reads TGTGCCAAAGCAAGGACAGGGAACACTGAAGCTTTCTTT. The chain is built from TRBV2 and TRBJ1-1, with TRBD1 matching over 7 bases. Germline V gene data show CDR1 as SNHLY and CDR2 as FYNNEI. CDR3 length: 13 amino acids. Trimming cost V 10 bases and J 1 base; bases outside gene matches: 6.

This clonotype was seen more than once but under ten times. For the CDR3, the DNA is TGTGCCAGCAGCTTTTCGCGGGGATGGGTCTACGAGCAGTACTTC. Encoded protein: CASSFSRGWVYEQYF. This sequence joins TRBV7-2 and TRBJ2-7, with D perhaps matching TRBD2 (6 bases). Trimming removed 3 bases from V and 3 bases from J, with 15 bases in between. There are 15 residues in the CDR3. Germline CDR1 SGHTA, CDR2 FQGNSA.

This clonotype was observed a few times. This CDR3 reads CASSQQSDHYGYTF. In nucleotides, the CDR3 is TGCGCCAGCAGCCAACAGAGTGACCACTATGGCTACACCTTC. The chain is built from TRBV5-1 and TRBJ1-2; unclear D gene. The length of the CDR3 is 14 residues. The germline V and J ends were trimmed by 4 bases and 3 bases, with 13 bases remaining between them. The V gene's germline CDR1 is SGHRS and CDR2 YFSETQ.

This chain connects TRBV5-1 to TRBJ1-1; TRBD1 agrees at 9 bases. With V trimmed by 3 bases and J by 2 bases, 17 bases remained unmatched. The CDR3 is made up of 19 amino acids. The germline CDR1 and CDR2 sequences are SGHRS and YFSETQ. The DNA of the CDR3 is TGCGCCAGCAGCTGGGACCGGGACAGGGACGGCGGAACAAACACTGAAGCTTTCTTT. Translating it yields CASSWDRDRDGGTNTEAFF.

The genes are TRBV19 and TRBJ2-7, with no clear D. This CDR3 region has 12 residues. Trimming stripped 10 bases from V and 0 bases from J, with 10 bases between. Germline CDR1 LNHDA, CDR2 SQIVND (reference sequence). CDR3 residues: CATQTDSYEQYF. The CDR3 coding sequence is TGTGCCACACAGACTGACTCCTACGAGCAGTACTTC.

This clonotype has more than one count but fewer than ten. V usage is TRBV12-3 or TRBV12-4 and J usage is TRBJ1-3; D ambiguous. Deletions cut 7 bases from V and 4 bases from J, with 11 bases between. CDR3 size: 13 residues. CDR3 coding DNA: TGTGCCAGCACATCGGGAACGGGAAACACCATATATTTT. It specifies CASTSGTGNTIYF.

This clonotype was detected only a few times. The chain links TRBV15 to TRBJ1-1; D call uncertain. V was shortened by 0 bases and J by 5 bases, with 13 bases between the two germline ends. Germline V gives CDR1 LNHNV, CDR2 YYDKDF (reference sequence). The CDR3 consists of 15 residues. In nucleotides, the CDR3 is TGTGCCACCAGCAGAGACGCCCTCGGCGGGACTGAAGCTTTCTTT. Its protein product is CATSRDALGGTEAFF. The full variable domain, completed using reference TRBV15 and TRBJ1-1, is DAMVIQNPRYQVTQFGKPVTLSCSQTLNHNVMYWYQQKSSQAPKLLFHYYDKDFNNEADTPDNFQSRRPNTSFCFLDIRSPGLGDTAMYLCATSRDALGGTEAFFGQGTRLTVV.

At least ten counts were recorded for this clonotype. V and J are TRBV28 and TRBJ1-1; D remains unclear. The CDR3 runs to 14 residues. The germline CDR1 and CDR2 sequences are MDHEN and SYDVKM. Trimming shortened V by 7 bases and J by 0 bases, and 12 bases separated the two germline ends. CDR3: CASTSWQLNTEAFF. CDR3 nucleotides: TGTGCCAGCACGTCGTGGCAGCTGAACACTGAAGCTTTCTTT.

This chain connects TRBV12-5 to TRBJ1-3, with a weak D call TRBD1 (5 bases). Germline CDR1 is LGHNT and CDR2 is FRNRAP. The CDR3 totals 15 residues. The germline V and J ends were trimmed by 1 base and 5 bases, with 12 bases remaining between them. CDR3 nucleotide sequence: TGTGCTAGTGGTTTGGCGGGGGGTATCCGAAACACCATATATTTT. Its protein product is CASGLAGGIRNTIYF.

The chain employs TRBV27 and TRBJ2-2, with a weak D call TRBD2 (5 bases). The CDR3 runs 14 residues. Trimming took 4 bases from V and 8 from J, leaving 14 bases between them. CDR1 is MNHEY and CDR2 is SMNVEV in the germline V gene (reference sequence). In nucleotides, the CDR3 is TGTGCCAGCAGTTCTTCTAGCCCGGGTGGGGAGCTGTTTTTT. Translating it yields CASSSSSPGGELFF.